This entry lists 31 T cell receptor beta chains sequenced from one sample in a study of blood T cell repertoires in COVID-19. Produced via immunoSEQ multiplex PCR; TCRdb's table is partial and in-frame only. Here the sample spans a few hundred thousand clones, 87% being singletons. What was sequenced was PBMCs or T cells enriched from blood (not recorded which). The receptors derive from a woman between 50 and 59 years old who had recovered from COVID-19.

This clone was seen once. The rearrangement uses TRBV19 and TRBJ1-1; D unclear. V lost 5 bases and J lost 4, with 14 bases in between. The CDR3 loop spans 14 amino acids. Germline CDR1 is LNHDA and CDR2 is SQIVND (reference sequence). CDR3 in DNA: TGTGCCAGTAGTCTACCCGGGAGGGCCACTGAAGCTTTCTTT. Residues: CASSLPGRATEAFF.

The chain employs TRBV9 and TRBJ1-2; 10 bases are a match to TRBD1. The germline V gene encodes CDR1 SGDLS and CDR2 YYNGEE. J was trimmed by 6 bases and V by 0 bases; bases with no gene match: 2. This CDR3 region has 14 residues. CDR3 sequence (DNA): TGTGCCAGCAGCGTAGTGGGGACAGGGGATGGCTACACCTTC. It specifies CASSVVGTGDGYTF.

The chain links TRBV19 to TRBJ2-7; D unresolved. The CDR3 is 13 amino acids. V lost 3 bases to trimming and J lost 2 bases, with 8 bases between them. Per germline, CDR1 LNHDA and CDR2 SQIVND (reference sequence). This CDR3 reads CASSIRYTYEQYF. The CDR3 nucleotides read TGTGCCAGTAGTATTCGGTATACCTACGAGCAGTACTTC. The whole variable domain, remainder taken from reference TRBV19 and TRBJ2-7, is DGGITQSPKYLFRKEGQNVTLSCEQNLNHDAMYWYRQDPGQGLRLIYYSQIVNDFQKGDIAEGYSVSREKKESFPLTVTSAQKNPTAFYLCASSIRYTYEQYFGPGTRLTVT.

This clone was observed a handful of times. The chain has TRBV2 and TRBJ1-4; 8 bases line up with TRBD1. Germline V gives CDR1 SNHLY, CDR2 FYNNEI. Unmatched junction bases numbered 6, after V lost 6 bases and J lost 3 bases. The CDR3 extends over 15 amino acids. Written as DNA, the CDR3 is TGTGCCAGCAGGCAACAGGGGGGCGCTAATGAAAAACTGTTTTTT. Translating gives CASRQQGGANEKLFF. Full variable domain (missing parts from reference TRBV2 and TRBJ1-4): EPEVTQTPSHQVTQMGQEVILRCVPISNHLYFYWYRQILGQKVEFLVSFYNNEISEKSEIFDDQFSVERPDGSNFTLKIRSTKLEDSAMYFCASRQQGGANEKLFFGSGTQLSVL.

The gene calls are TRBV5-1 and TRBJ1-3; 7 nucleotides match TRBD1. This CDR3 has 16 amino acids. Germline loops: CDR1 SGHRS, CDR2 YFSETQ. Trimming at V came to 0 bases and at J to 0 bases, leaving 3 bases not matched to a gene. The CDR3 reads CASSLGQGPSGNTIYF. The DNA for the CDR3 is TGCGCCAGCAGCTTGGGACAGGGACCCTCTGGAAACACCATATATTTT.

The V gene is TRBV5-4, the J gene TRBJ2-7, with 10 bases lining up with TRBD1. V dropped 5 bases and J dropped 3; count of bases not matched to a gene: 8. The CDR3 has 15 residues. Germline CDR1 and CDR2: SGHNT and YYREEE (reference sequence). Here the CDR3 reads CASSSDRGRGYEQYF. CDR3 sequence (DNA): TGTGCCAGCAGTTCTGACAGGGGGCGAGGCTACGAGCAGTACTTC.

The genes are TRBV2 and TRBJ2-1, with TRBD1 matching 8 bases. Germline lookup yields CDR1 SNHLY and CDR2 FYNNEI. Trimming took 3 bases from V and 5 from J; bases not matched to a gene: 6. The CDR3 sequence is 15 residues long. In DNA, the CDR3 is TGTGCCAGCAGTGATAAGGGGACAGGAGACAATGAGCAGTTCTTC. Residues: CASSDKGTGDNEQFF.

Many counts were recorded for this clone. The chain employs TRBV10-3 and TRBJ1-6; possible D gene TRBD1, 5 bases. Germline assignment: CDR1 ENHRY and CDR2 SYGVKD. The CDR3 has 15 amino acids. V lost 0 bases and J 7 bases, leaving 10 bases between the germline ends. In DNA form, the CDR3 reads TGTGCCATCAGTGAGTCTATCGGGGGGAATTCACCCCTCCACTTT. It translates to CAISESIGGNSPLHF.

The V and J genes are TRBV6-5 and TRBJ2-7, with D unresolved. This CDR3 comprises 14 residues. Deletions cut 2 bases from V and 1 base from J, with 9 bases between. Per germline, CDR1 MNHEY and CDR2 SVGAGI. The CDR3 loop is CASSYNKRSYEQYF. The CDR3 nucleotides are TGTGCCAGCAGTTACAATAAGAGGTCCTACGAGCAGTACTTC.

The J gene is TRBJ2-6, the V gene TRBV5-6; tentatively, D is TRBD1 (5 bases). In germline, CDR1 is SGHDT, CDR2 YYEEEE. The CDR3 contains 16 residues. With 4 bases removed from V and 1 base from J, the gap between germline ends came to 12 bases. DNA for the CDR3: TGTGCCAGCAGCCCCGTGGGGCTGTCTGGGGCCAACGTCCTGACTTTC. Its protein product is CASSPVGLSGANVLTF.

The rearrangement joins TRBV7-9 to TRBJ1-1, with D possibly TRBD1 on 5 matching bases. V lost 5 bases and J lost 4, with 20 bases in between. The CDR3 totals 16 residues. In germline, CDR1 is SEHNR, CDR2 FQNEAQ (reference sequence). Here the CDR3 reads CASSNTGGLALTEAFF. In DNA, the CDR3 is TGTGCCAGCAGCAATACAGGCGGTCTGGCCCTCACTGAAGCTTTCTTT.

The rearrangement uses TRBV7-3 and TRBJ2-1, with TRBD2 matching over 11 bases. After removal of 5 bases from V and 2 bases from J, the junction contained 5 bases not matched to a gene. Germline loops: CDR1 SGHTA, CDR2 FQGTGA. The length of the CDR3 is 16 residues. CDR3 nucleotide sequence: TGTGCCAGCAGCCCCGAACTAGCGGGGGCCTACAATGAGCAGTTCTTC. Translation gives CASSPELAGAYNEQFF.

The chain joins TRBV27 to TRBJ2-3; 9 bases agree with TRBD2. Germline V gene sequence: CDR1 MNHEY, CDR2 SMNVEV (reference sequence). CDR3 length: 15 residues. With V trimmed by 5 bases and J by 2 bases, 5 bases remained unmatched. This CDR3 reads CASSIGGGVTDTQYF. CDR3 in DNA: TGTGCCAGCAGTATAGGCGGGGGGGTCACAGATACGCAGTATTTT.

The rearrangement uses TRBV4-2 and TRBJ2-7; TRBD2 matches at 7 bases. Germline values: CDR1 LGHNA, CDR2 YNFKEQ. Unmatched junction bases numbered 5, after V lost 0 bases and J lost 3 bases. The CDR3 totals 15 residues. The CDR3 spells CASSQEPGTNYEQYF. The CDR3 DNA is TGTGCCAGCAGCCAAGAACCTGGGACTAACTACGAGCAGTACTTC.

This CDR3 is CASSDPLTGVNQPQHF. In nucleotides, the CDR3 is TGTGCCAGCTCAGACCCCCTAACAGGGGTCAATCAGCCCCAGCATTTT. The V call is TRBV18, the J call TRBJ1-5; 7 nucleotides agree with TRBD1. The J segment lost 3 bases and the V segment lost 5 bases, leaving 10 bases of the junction unmatched. Germline V gene lookup returns CDR1 KGHSH and CDR2 LQKENI. The CDR3 extends over 16 amino acids.

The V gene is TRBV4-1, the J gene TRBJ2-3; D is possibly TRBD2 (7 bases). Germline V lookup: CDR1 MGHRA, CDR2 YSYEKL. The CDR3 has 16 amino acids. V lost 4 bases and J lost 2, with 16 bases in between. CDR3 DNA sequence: TGCGCCAGCAGCCCGGGGGGCCCTCTTTCCACAGATACGCAGTATTTT. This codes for CASSPGGPLSTDTQYF.

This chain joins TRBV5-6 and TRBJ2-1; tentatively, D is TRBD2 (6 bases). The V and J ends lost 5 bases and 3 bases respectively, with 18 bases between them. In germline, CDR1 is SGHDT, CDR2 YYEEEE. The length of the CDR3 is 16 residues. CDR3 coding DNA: TGTGCCAGCAGGACCGGTGGGGGAGGATTCTACAATGAGCAGTTCTTC. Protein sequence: CASRTGGGGFYNEQFF.

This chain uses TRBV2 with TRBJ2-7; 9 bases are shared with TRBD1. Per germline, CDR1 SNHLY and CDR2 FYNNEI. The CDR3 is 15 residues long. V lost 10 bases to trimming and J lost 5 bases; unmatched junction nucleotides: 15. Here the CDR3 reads CAIKTVGQGNHEQYF. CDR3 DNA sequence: TGTGCCATCAAGACGGTGGGACAGGGTAACCACGAGCAGTACTTC.

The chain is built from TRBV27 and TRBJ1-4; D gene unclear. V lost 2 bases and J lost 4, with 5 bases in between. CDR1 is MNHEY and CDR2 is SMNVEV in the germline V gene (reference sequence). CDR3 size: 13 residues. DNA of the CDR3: TGTGCCAGCAGTTTAGTTCGTAATGAAAAACTGTTTTTT. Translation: CASSLVRNEKLFF.

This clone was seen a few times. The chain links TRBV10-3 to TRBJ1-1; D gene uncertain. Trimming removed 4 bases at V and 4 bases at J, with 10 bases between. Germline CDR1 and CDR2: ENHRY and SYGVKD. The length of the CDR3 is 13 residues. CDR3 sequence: CAISAGFGTEAFF. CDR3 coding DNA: TGTGCCATCAGTGCCGGGTTTGGCACTGAAGCTTTCTTT.

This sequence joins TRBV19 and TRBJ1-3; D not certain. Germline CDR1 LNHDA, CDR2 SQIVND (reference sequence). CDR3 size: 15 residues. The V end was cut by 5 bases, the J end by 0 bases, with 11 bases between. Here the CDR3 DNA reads TGTGCCAGTAGTCCCTCCCGCGGCTCTGGAAACACCATATATTTT. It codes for CASSPSRGSGNTIYF.

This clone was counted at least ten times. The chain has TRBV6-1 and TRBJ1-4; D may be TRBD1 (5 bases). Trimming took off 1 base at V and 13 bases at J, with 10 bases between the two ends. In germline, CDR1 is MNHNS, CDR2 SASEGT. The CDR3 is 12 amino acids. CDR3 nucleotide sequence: TGTGCCAGCAGTGAAGATCGGCAGGGACTGTTTTTT. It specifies CASSEDRQGLFF.

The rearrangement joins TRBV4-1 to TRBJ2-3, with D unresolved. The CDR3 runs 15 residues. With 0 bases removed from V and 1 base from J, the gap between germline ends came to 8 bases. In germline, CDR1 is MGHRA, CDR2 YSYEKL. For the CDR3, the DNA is TGCGCCAGCAGCCAAGAGGGCGTGGGCACAGATACGCAGTATTTT. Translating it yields CASSQEGVGTDTQYF.

DNA of the CDR3: TGTGCCAGCAGCTTGACCTACCGGGACAGGGGGTATGGCTACACCTTC. It codes for CASSLTYRDRGYGYTF. The chain employs TRBV7-2 and TRBJ1-2, with 11 nucleotides matching TRBD1. The CDR3 covers 16 residues. Germline CDR1 is SGHTA and CDR2 is FQGNSA. V shed 3 bases and J 5 bases; nucleotides not matched to a gene: 8.

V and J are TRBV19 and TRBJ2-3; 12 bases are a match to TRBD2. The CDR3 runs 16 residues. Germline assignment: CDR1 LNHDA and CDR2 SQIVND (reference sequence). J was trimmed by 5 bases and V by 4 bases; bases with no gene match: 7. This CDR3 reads CASSSPSGGGQDTQYF. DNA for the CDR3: TGTGCCAGTAGTAGCCCTAGCGGGGGGGGGCAAGATACGCAGTATTTT.

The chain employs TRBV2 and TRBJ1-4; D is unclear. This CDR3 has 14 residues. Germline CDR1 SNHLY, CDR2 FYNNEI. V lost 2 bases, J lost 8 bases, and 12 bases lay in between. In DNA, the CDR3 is TGTGCCAGCAGTGAAAACGACCCAGGAGAAAAACTGTTTTTT. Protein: CASSENDPGEKLFF.

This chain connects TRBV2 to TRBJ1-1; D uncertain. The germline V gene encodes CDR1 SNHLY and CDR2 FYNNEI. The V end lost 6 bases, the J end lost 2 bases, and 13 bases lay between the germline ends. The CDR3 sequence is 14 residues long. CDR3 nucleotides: TGTGCCAGCAGCCAGCAAGGAGCAAACACTGAAGCTTTCTTT. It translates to CASSQQGANTEAFF.

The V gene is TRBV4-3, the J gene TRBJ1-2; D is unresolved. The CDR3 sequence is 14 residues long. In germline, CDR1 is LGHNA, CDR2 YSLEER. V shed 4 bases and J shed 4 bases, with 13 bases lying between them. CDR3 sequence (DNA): TGCGCCAGCAGCCCCGCTGGGGAGCTCTATGGCTACACCTTC. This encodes CASSPAGELYGYTF.

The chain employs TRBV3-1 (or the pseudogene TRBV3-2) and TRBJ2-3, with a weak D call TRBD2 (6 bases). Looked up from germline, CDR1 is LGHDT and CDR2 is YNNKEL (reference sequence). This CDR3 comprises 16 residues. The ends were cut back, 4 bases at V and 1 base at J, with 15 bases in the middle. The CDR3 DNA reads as TGTGCCAGCAGCCCTGGCGGGACTGCTGGCACAGATACGCAGTATTTT. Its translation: CASSPGGTAGTDTQYF.

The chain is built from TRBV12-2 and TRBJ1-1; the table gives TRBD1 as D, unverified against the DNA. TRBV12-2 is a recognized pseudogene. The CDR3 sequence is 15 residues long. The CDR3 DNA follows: TGTGCAAGTCGCTTCGATGCTAAACAGGGCCCCGAAGCTTTCTTT. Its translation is CASRFDAKQGPEAFF.

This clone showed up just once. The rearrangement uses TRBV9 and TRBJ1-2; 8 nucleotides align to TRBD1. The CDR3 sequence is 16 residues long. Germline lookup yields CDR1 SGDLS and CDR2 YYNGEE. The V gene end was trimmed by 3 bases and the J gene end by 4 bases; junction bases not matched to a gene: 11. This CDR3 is CASSAGWGQELYGYTF. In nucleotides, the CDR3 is TGTGCCAGCAGCGCGGGGTGGGGACAGGAGCTCTATGGCTACACCTTC.